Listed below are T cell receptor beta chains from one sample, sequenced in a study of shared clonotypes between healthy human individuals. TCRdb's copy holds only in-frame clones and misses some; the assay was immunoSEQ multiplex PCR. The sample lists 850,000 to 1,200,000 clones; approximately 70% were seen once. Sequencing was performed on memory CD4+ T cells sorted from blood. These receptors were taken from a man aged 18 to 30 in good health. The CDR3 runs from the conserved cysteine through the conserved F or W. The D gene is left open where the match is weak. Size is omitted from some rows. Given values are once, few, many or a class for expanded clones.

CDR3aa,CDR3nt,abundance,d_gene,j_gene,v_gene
CASSESGRSNQPQHF,TGTGCCAGCAGTGAATCGGGCCGGAGCAATCAGCCCCAGCATTTT,-,-,TRBJ1-5,TRBV2
CASSLVFVLAGGRGETQYF,TGTGCCAGCAGCTTAGTATTTGTCCTAGCGGGAGGCCGGGGAGAGACCCAGTACTTC,-,TRBD2,TRBJ2-5,TRBV7-9
CASSFPGQGAGYTF,TGTGCCAGCAGCTTTCCGGGACAGGGGGCAGGCTACACCTTC,-,TRBD1,TRBJ1-2,TRBV5-4
CASSPLAGGPIGELFF,TGTGCCAGCAGCCCCCTAGCGGGGGGGCCGATCGGGGAGCTGTTTTTT,-,TRBD2,TRBJ2-2,TRBV5-6
CASTPGHRSGANVLTF,TGCGCCAGCACACCGGGACACCGCTCTGGGGCCAACGTCCTGACTTTC,-,-,TRBJ2-6,TRBV5-1
CASSPRQGGNQPQHF,TGTGCCAGCTCACCACGGCAGGGTGGGAATCAGCCCCAGCATTTT,-,-,TRBJ1-5,TRBV18
CASSDGGQTYGYTF,TGTGCCAGCAGTGACGGGGGGCAAACCTATGGCTACACCTTC,-,-,TRBJ1-2,TRBV6-1
CASSFLLAEETQYF,TGCGCCAGCAGCTTTCTACTAGCGGAAGAGACCCAGTACTTC,-,TRBD2,TRBJ2-5,TRBV5-1
CASSRGGELFF,TGTGCCAGCAGCCGGGGCGGGGAGCTGTTTTTT,-,-,TRBJ2-2,TRBV7-9
CASGLFLEQFF,TGTGCTAGTGGTTTGTTCCTTGAGCAGTTCTTC,-,-,TRBJ2-1,TRBV12-5
CASRFEQETQYF,TGCGCCAGTAGGTTCGAGCAAGAGACCCAGTACTTC,-,-,TRBJ2-5,TRBV5-1
CARTRLAGITDTQYF,TGTGCCAGAACGCGACTAGCGGGGATAACAGATACGCAGTATTTT,-,TRBD2,TRBJ2-3,TRBV2
CASSLRTGGGEQYF,TGTGCCAGCAGTTTACGGACAGGGGGTGGCGAGCAGTACTTC,-,TRBD1,TRBJ2-7,TRBV6-1
CASTAVGSNTEAFF,TGTGCCAGTACCGCGGTAGGGTCGAACACTGAAGCTTTCTTT,-,-,TRBJ1-1,TRBV19
CAWSTTGAGQPQHF,TGTGCCTGGAGTACTACAGGGGCTGGGCAGCCCCAGCATTTT,many,TRBD1,TRBJ1-5,TRBV30
CASRLGDHSGNTIYF,TGCGCCAGCAGGTTAGGGGATCACTCTGGAAACACCATATATTTT,-,-,TRBJ1-3,TRBV4-1
CASSKCGQPQHF,TGTGCCAGCAGCAAGTGTGGTCAGCCCCAGCATTTT,few,-,TRBJ1-5,TRBV21-1
CAIRPSSGSNTQYF,TGTGCCATCAGACCCTCTAGCGGGAGTAATACGCAGTATTTT,-,TRBD2,TRBJ2-3,TRBV10-3
CASSTTPGGGGLGEKLFF,TGTGCCAGCAGCACCACCCCTGGGGGAGGGGGTCTCGGAGAAAAACTGTTTTTT,-,-,TRBJ1-4,TRBV5-4
CAWRVGVNEKLFF,TGTGCCTGGAGGGTGGGGGTTAATGAAAAACTGTTTTTT,-,-,TRBJ1-4,TRBV30
CASSSLTGENEQFF,TGCGCCAGCAGTTCGCTGACAGGGGAGAATGAGCAGTTCTTC,-,TRBD1,TRBJ2-1,TRBV5-1
CATSRNKTGTGKIYEQYF,TGTGCCACCAGCAGAAATAAAACAGGGACAGGGAAAATCTACGAGCAGTACTTC,-,TRBD1,TRBJ2-7,TRBV15
CASSLGSYLNTQYF,TGTGCCAGCAGCTTAGGATCCTATCTCAATACGCAGTATTTT,-,-,TRBJ2-3,TRBV11-2
CASSWGGSNQPQHF,TGTGCCAGCAGCTGGGGTGGGAGCAATCAGCCCCAGCATTTT,-,-,TRBJ1-5,TRBV2
CASATTGYTEAFF,TGTGCCAGCGCAACGACGGGGTACACTGAAGCTTTCTTT,once,-,TRBJ1-1,TRBV25-1
CAWRRRVAEAFF,TGTGCCTGGAGGCGCAGGGTCGCTGAAGCTTTCTTT,many,-,TRBJ1-1,TRBV30
CASSSDLYGYTF,TGTGCCAGCAGCTCGGACCTCTATGGCTACACCTTC,-,-,TRBJ1-2,TRBV5-4
CAIGDGGTGCAFF,TGTGCCATCGGCGACGGTGGGACAGGTTGTGCTTTCTTT,-,TRBD1,TRBJ1-1,TRBV10-3
CASSPGQGKNIQYF,TGTGCCAGCAGCCCGGGCCAGGGGAAAAACATTCAGTACTTC,-,-,TRBJ2-4,TRBV27
CASSIQGGYEQYF,TGTGCCAGTAGTATTCAGGGGGGCTACGAGCAGTACTTC,many,-,TRBJ2-7,TRBV19
CASSPLQGAGTDIQYF,TGTGCCAGCTCACCCCTTCAGGGGGCAGGGACTGACATTCAGTACTTC,-,TRBD1,TRBJ2-4,TRBV18
CASSLRSDTQYF,TGTGCCAGCAGCTTAAGGTCCGATACGCAGTATTTT,-,-,TRBJ2-3,TRBV11-2
CASGWYSGVDNEQFF,TGTGCTAGTGGTTGGTACAGCGGGGTTGACAATGAGCAGTTCTTC,-,TRBD2,TRBJ2-1,TRBV12-5
CASSRPGNTIYF,TGTGCCAGCAGCCGACCTGGAAACACCATATATTTT,-,-,TRBJ1-3,TRBV6-6
CASRQTRETYEQYF,TGTGCCAGCAGGCAAACCCGGGAAACCTACGAGCAGTACTTC,-,-,TRBJ2-7,TRBV6-6
CASSLGSPPGEQYF,TGCGCCAGCAGCTTGGGCAGCCCCCCTGGCGAGCAGTACTTC,-,-,TRBJ2-7,TRBV5-1
CASSGGGGELFF,TGTGCCAGCAGTGGGGGGGGCGGGGAGCTGTTTTTT,-,TRBD2,TRBJ2-2,TRBV6-6
CASSIRTASYEQYF,TGTGCCAGTAGTATCAGGACAGCCTCCTACGAGCAGTACTTC,once,-,TRBJ2-7,TRBV19
CASSQIGGGYEQYF,TGCGCCAGCAGCCAAATAGGGGGGGGATACGAGCAGTACTTC,-,-,TRBJ2-7,TRBV4-1
CASSLLGNTIYF,TGTGCCAGCAGCCTGCTCGGAAACACCATATATTTT,-,-,TRBJ1-3,TRBV5-6
CASTPGLKVSGANVLTF,TGTGCCAGTACTCCGGGACTGAAAGTCTCTGGGGCCAACGTCCTGACTTTC,-,-,TRBJ2-6,TRBV19
CASSLEGFLTDTQYF,TGTGCCAGCAGCTTAGAGGGGTTTCTTACAGATACGCAGTATTTT,-,-,TRBJ2-3,TRBV11-2
CASSIQRYNEQFF,TGTGCCAGTAGTATACAGCGTTACAATGAGCAGTTCTTC,-,-,TRBJ2-1,TRBV19